This is a list of T cell receptor beta chains from one sample in a study of cytomegalovirus exposure and HLA in healthy donors. Method: immunoSEQ multiplex PCR; TCRdb's copy keeps in-frame clones and lacks some. The sample lists about 150,000 clones, roughly 80% occurring once. The specimen was PBMCs. These receptors were obtained from a woman aged 40 to 55 in good health and CMV-seronegative. The CDR3 runs from the conserved cysteine through the conserved F or W. A D gene is named only where the DNA matches it firmly. The listing skips clone size in some rows; elsewhere it reads once, few, many or a size class.

abundance: few
v_gene: TRBV5-6
d_gene: -
j_gene: TRBJ2-5
CDR3aa: CASSLRVLGGETQYF
CDR3nt: TGTGCCAGCAGCTTGCGGGTGTTGGGTGGGGAGACCCAGTACTTC

abundance: -
v_gene: TRBV5-4
d_gene: -
j_gene: TRBJ2-1
CDR3aa: CASSLEAGIYEQFF
CDR3nt: TGTGCCAGCAGCTTGGAGGCAGGGATTTATGAGCAGTTCTTC

abundance: -
v_gene: TRBV4-1
d_gene: -
j_gene: TRBJ1-5
CDR3aa: CASSQGGVDRTNQPQHF
CDR3nt: TGCGCCAGCAGCCAAGGAGGGGTCGACAGGACAAATCAGCCCCAGCATTTT

abundance: -
v_gene: TRBV6-1
d_gene: -
j_gene: TRBJ1-3
CDR3aa: CASSVGVSGNTIYF
CDR3nt: TGTGCCAGCAGTGTCGGGGTCTCTGGAAACACCATATATTTT

abundance: few
v_gene: TRBV5-5
d_gene: -
j_gene: TRBJ1-3
CDR3aa: CASSLEAANSGNTIYF
CDR3nt: TGTGCCAGCAGCTTGGAGGCGGCTAACTCTGGAAACACCATATATTTT

abundance: -
v_gene: TRBV10-3
d_gene: TRBD1
j_gene: TRBJ1-1
CDR3aa: CAIRATGEGEAFF
CDR3nt: TGTGCCATCAGGGCGACAGGGGAGGGAGAAGCTTTCTTT

abundance: few
v_gene: TRBV18
d_gene: -
j_gene: TRBJ1-2
CDR3aa: CASSPAAGDGGYTF
CDR3nt: TGTGCCAGCTCACCAGCGGCAGGGGATGGTGGCTACACCTTC

abundance: few
v_gene: TRBV27
d_gene: -
j_gene: TRBJ2-1
CDR3aa: CASSLVAGPDEQFF
CDR3nt: TGTGCCAGCAGTTTGGTTGCGGGGCCTGATGAGCAGTTCTTC

abundance: -
v_gene: TRBV10-3
d_gene: -
j_gene: TRBJ1-1
CDR3aa: CAISPREGAVNTEAFF
CDR3nt: TGTGCCATCAGCCCCAGGGAGGGTGCTGTGAACACTGAAGCTTTCTTT

abundance: -
v_gene: TRBV5-6
d_gene: -
j_gene: TRBJ1-1
CDR3aa: CASSLDQISTEAFF
CDR3nt: TGTGCCAGCAGCTTGGATCAGATCTCCACTGAAGCTTTCTTT

abundance: -
v_gene: TRBV11-2
d_gene: TRBD1
j_gene: TRBJ1-1
CDR3aa: CASSLVRGLIEAFF
CDR3nt: TGTGCCAGCAGCTTAGTAAGGGGGCTAATTGAAGCTTTCTTT

abundance: -
v_gene: TRBV11-3
d_gene: -
j_gene: TRBJ2-5
CDR3aa: CASSLGQQETQYF
CDR3nt: TGTGCCAGCAGCTTAGGGCAGCAAGAGACCCAGTACTTC

abundance: -
v_gene: TRBV11-2
d_gene: TRBD1
j_gene: TRBJ1-2
CDR3aa: CASSTGTAIDFGYTF
CDR3nt: TGTGCCAGCAGCACAGGGACAGCAATCGATTTTGGCTACACCTTC

abundance: -
v_gene: TRBV5-4
d_gene: TRBD1
j_gene: TRBJ1-2
CDR3aa: CASSFGQDNYGYTF
CDR3nt: TGTGCCAGCAGCTTCGGACAGGACAACTATGGCTACACCTTC

abundance: -
v_gene: TRBV6-5
d_gene: TRBD1
j_gene: TRBJ2-5
CDR3aa: CASSYLAGRGETQYF
CDR3nt: TGTGCCAGCAGTTACCTGGCGGGCAGGGGGGAGACCCAGTACTTC

abundance: -
v_gene: TRBV4-1
d_gene: TRBD2
j_gene: TRBJ2-5
CDR3aa: CASSQVAGGPPETQYF
CDR3nt: TGCGCCAGCAGCCAAGTCGCGGGGGGGCCCCCGGAGACCCAGTACTTC

abundance: -
v_gene: TRBV5-1
d_gene: -
j_gene: TRBJ1-4
CDR3aa: CASSFTDSGEKLFF
CDR3nt: TGCGCCAGCAGCTTTACTGACAGCGGGGAAAAACTGTTTTTT

abundance: -
v_gene: TRBV27
d_gene: TRBD1
j_gene: TRBJ1-2
CDR3aa: CASSMDRINYGYTF
CDR3nt: TGTGCCAGCAGTATGGACAGGATTAACTATGGCTACACCTTC

abundance: -
v_gene: TRBV4-2
d_gene: -
j_gene: TRBJ2-4
CDR3aa: CASSYLAVAKNIQYF
CDR3nt: TGTGCCAGCAGTTATTTAGCGGTAGCCAAAAACATTCAGTACTTC

abundance: -
v_gene: TRBV5-5
d_gene: TRBD1
j_gene: TRBJ2-5
CDR3aa: CASSSYGLDRVRETQYF
CDR3nt: TGTGCCAGCAGCTCGTACGGGCTGGACAGGGTTCGGGAGACCCAGTACTTC

abundance: once
v_gene: TRBV5-1
d_gene: TRBD2
j_gene: TRBJ2-3
CDR3aa: CASSPTGVAGGGDTQYF
CDR3nt: TGCGCCAGCAGCCCCACCGGGGTGGCGGGAGGTGGAGATACGCAGTATTTT

abundance: -
v_gene: TRBV27
d_gene: -
j_gene: TRBJ2-7
CDR3aa: CASRRQVTSYEQYF
CDR3nt: TGTGCCAGCAGAAGACAGGTTACATCCTACGAGCAGTACTTC